Here is one TCR beta chain with its context. The sample belongs to a study of cytomegalovirus exposure and HLA in healthy donors. It was with 60 Vbeta and 13 Jbeta primers that the PCR ran. Method: immunoSEQ multiplex PCR; TCRdb's copy keeps in-frame clones and lacks some. The sample includes fewer than 200,000 clones, roughly 85% of them seen just once. V lost 0 bases, J lost 2 bases, and 7 bases stayed unmatched. Germline V gene sequence: CDR1 SGDLS, CDR2 YYNGEE. The CDR3 consists of 17 residues. The chain combines TRBV9 with TRBJ2-3; 9 nucleotides align to TRBD2. The clonotype comes from a woman in her 40s in good health and CMV-seronegative. The source material was PBMCs. CDR3 amino acids: CASSVDRRGGTTDTQYF. The CDR3 DNA reads TGTGCCAGCAGCGTAGATCGGCGGGGGGGGACCACAGATACGCAGTATTTT.